These 30 T cell receptor beta chains were all obtained from the same sample, sequenced in a study of blood T cells in healthy people across ages. A second PCR, run for about 6 to 11 cycles, used a sample-barcoded 5' primer plus a J-beta primer mix. TCRdb re-called the 5' RACE reads with MiXCR, one entry per CDR3 protein. There are over 1,500,000 distinct CDR3 sequences in the sample; 49% occur only once, and around 2.1% lies in the top ten. Sequences were obtained from blood. All receptors come from a woman in her forties in good health.

This clonotype has a handful of counts. The chain carries TRBV6-2 or TRBV6-3 and TRBJ2-5; D ambiguous. The length of the CDR3 is 12 residues. The germline V and J ends were trimmed by 4 bases and 4 bases, with 7 bases remaining between them. Germline V gene data show CDR1 as MNHEY and CDR2 as SVGEGT. CDR3 bases: TGTGCCAGCAGTTGGTCGTCAGAGACCCAGTACTTC. Protein product: CASSWSSETQYF.

The chain has TRBV5-1 and TRBJ2-5, with TRBD2 identical over 8 bases. The germline gives CDR1 SGHRS, CDR2 YFSETQ. With V trimmed by 4 bases and J by 11 bases, 16 bases remained unmatched. CDR3 length: 15 amino acids. The CDR3 loop is CASSPGLAPYNEQYF. The CDR3 DNA sequence: TGCGCCAGCAGCCCAGGACTAGCTCCCTACAATGAGCAGTACTTC. Together with reference TRBV5-1 and TRBJ2-5, the CDR3 gives the full variable domain: KAGVTQTPRYLIKTRGQQVTLSCSPISGHRSVSWYQQTPGQGLQFLFEYFSETQRNKGNFPGRFSGRQFSNSRSEMNVSTLELGDSALYLCASSPGLAPYNEQYFGPGTRLLVL.

Here the CDR3 DNA reads TGTGCCAGCAGTTACAACGGACCGAGAGATACGCAGTATTTT. This encodes CASSYNGPRDTQYF. This chain uses TRBV6-6 with TRBJ2-3, with D hard to call. The CDR3 covers 14 residues. CDR1 is MNHNY, CDR2 SVGAGI, per germline (reference sequence). Trimming took off 2 bases at V and 5 bases at J, with 11 bases between the two ends.

A word on this clonotype: A read error may account for a junction end that differs from germline. The chain joins TRBV27 to TRBJ2-7; D may be TRBD1 or TRBD2 (5 bases each). This CDR3 contains 17 residues. Germline V gene lookup returns CDR1 MNHEY and CDR2 SMNVEV (reference sequence). The CDR3 DNA follows: TGTGTCAGCAGTTCACGCCCAGTCGGGCAGGGACCCTACGAGCAGTACTTC. It specifies CVSSSRPVGQGPYEQYF.

This chain links TRBV20-1 with TRBJ1-5; a weak D match, TRBD1 (6 bases). The CDR3 length is 16 residues. Trimming left V 6 bases short and J 0 bases short, with 18 bases between. CDR1 and CDR2 (germline): DFQATT, SNEGSKA (reference sequence). The CDR3 region is CSARIGGAYSNQPQHF. CDR3 coding DNA: TGCAGTGCCAGGATCGGGGGCGCCTATAGCAATCAGCCCCAGCATTTT.

In DNA, the CDR3 is TGCGCCAGCAGTACGGGGTACTCTAACACAGATACGCAGTATTTT. Translating gives CASSTGYSNTDTQYF. This chain joins TRBV10-2 and TRBJ2-3; D perhaps matches TRBD2 (5 bases). Germline V gives CDR1 WSHSY, CDR2 SAAADI. The CDR3 spans 15 residues. Trimming took 5 bases from V and 2 from J, leaving 14 bases between them.

CDR3 in DNA: TGTGCCAGCAGTTCGATCCAGGCAGCCAAAAACATTCAGTACTTC. Its translation is CASSSIQAAKNIQYF. This rearrangement joins TRBV28 to TRBJ2-4; D gene ambiguous. There are 15 residues in the CDR3. Deletions cut 4 bases from V and 0 bases from J, with 10 bases between. From germline, CDR1 is MDHEN and CDR2 SYDVKM.

The chain links TRBV4-2 to TRBJ1-1; 8 nucleotides align to TRBD1. Looked up from germline, CDR1 is LGHNA and CDR2 is YNFKEQ. The junction had 7 bases not matched to a gene; V was cut back by 4 bases and J by 3 bases. This CDR3 has 15 residues. CDR3 region: CASSRSGQADTEAFF. CDR3 in DNA: TGTGCCAGCAGCCGGTCGGGACAGGCGGACACTGAAGCTTTCTTT.

The gene calls are TRBV20-1 and TRBJ2-3; TRBD1 matches 10 bases. With V trimmed by 5 bases and J by 5 bases, 7 bases remained unmatched. Looked up from germline, CDR1 is DFQATT and CDR2 is SNEGSKA (reference sequence). The length of the CDR3 is 14 residues. This chain's CDR3 is CSAGTTGGEDTQYF. The CDR3 DNA reads TGCAGTGCTGGGACGACAGGGGGCGAAGATACGCAGTATTTT.

V gene TRBV27 combines with J gene TRBJ1-1; D not certain. The CDR3 runs to 13 residues. CDR1 and CDR2 (germline): MNHEY, SMNVEV (reference sequence). The V end lost 2 bases, the J end lost 10 bases, and 14 bases lay between the germline ends. CDR3 region: CASSLNWGIRAFF. The CDR3 DNA is TGTGCCAGCAGTTTAAATTGGGGAATTCGAGCTTTCTTT.

This chain connects TRBV20-1 to TRBJ2-7; D possibly corresponds to TRBD2 (6 bases). Germline CDR1 is DFQATT and CDR2 is SNEGSKA (reference sequence). The CDR3 has 13 amino acids. Trimming stripped 5 bases from V and 4 bases from J, with 15 bases between. The CDR3 nucleotides read TGCAGTGCTTGCCGGGACTGGGGGTACGAGCAGTACTTC. As protein: CSACRDWGYEQYF.

In its sample, this clonotype was seen a few times. The chain recombines TRBV27 with TRBJ2-5, with D hard to call. The CDR3 consists of 14 residues. Deletions cut 3 bases from V and 5 bases from J, with 13 bases between. The germline V gene encodes CDR1 MNHEY and CDR2 SMNVEV (reference sequence). CDR3 in amino acids: CASSFYSGLETQYF. CDR3 bases: TGTGCCAGCAGTTTTTACTCTGGGCTCGAGACCCAGTACTTC.

To note about this clonotype: The junction shows a germline mismatch at one end, possibly a read error. The rearrangement uses TRBV13 and TRBJ1-6; weak D call: TRBD1 (5 bases). Germline V CDR1 and CDR2: PRHDT, FYEKMQ (reference sequence). The CDR3 is 16 residues long. The CDR3 here is CAGSGGEQGPNSPLHF. The CDR3 region has the DNA TGTGCCGGCAGCGGAGGGGAGCAGGGACCGAATTCACCCCTCCACTTT.

The table lists this clonotype with a few counts. J is TRBJ2-1 and V is TRBV6-2 or TRBV6-3; the D is unclear. The CDR3 covers 14 residues. The V gene lost 5 bases and the J gene lost 7 bases, with 15 bases spanning the gap. The germline CDR1 and CDR2 sequences are MNHEY and SVGEGT. The CDR3, as DNA: TGTGCCAGCAGTACAACTGCCCCCAAAAATGAGCAGTTCTTC. It translates to CASSTTAPKNEQFF.

This chain joins TRBV27 and TRBJ2-4; possible D gene TRBD1, 6 bases. This CDR3 has 12 amino acids. With 5 bases removed from V and 9 bases from J, the gap between germline ends came to 11 bases. Germline assignment: CDR1 MNHEY and CDR2 SMNVEV (reference sequence). For the CDR3, the DNA is TGTGCCAGCAGTCCCTCCAGGGGCATTCAGTACTTC. Translating gives CASSPSRGIQYF.

This clonotype was observed a single time. One end of the junction does not line up with germline, which may come from a read error. This chain uses TRBV2 with TRBJ1-1; possibly TRBD1 for D (5 bases). Germline lookup yields CDR1 SNHLY and CDR2 FYNNEI. The CDR3 consists of 12 residues. This CDR3 is CAGSDAGTEAFF. The CDR3 nucleotides read TGTGCCGGCAGTGACGCAGGGACTGAAGCTTTCTTT.

This clonotype occurred a few times. This rearrangement joins TRBV29-1 to TRBJ2-1; TRBD2 matches at 9 bases. The V gene end was trimmed by 6 bases and the J gene end by 3 bases; junction bases not matched to a gene: 9. The germline V gene encodes CDR1 SQVTM and CDR2 ANQGSEA. This CDR3 is 15 amino acids long. The DNA for the CDR3 is TGCAGCGTGGAGGAGCGGGGGGCTAACTACAATGAGCAGTTCTTC. Protein: CSVEERGANYNEQFF.

The chain links TRBV13 to TRBJ1-2, with 8 bases that match TRBD1. This CDR3 has 14 residues. Germline values: CDR1 PRHDT, CDR2 FYEKMQ (reference sequence). Trimming took 5 bases from V and 7 from J; bases not matched to a gene: 9. CDR3 coding DNA: TGTGCCAGCAGCGAGCAGGGGGCGTCGGGTGGCTACACCTTC. This codes for CASSEQGASGGYTF.

This clonotype was seen just once. The V call is TRBV20-1, the J call TRBJ1-2; TRBD1 matches at 9 bases. The CDR3 is 12 residues long. J was trimmed by 7 bases and V by 5 bases; bases with no gene match: 5. Germline-derived CDR1 and CDR2 are DFQATT and SNEGSKA (reference sequence). The CDR3 sequence is CSALQGASGYTF. The CDR3 DNA sequence: TGCAGTGCTCTACAGGGGGCGAGTGGCTACACCTTC.

This clonotype was counted a few times. The rearrangement joins TRBV7-2 to TRBJ2-6, with D perhaps matching TRBD2 (5 bases). V lost 1 base to trimming and J lost 2 bases, with 15 bases between them. Germline V gene sequence: CDR1 SGHTA, CDR2 FQGNSA. The CDR3 spans 18 residues. CDR3 in DNA: TGTGCCAGCAGCTTAGGAGGGCGCCTATCTACTGGGGCCAACGTCCTGACTTTC. Translating gives CASSLGGRLSTGANVLTF. Based on the CDR3 plus reference TRBV7-2 and TRBJ2-6, the full variable domain is GAGVSQSPSNKVTEKGKDVELRCDPISGHTALYWYRQSLGQGLEFLIYFQGNSAPDKSGLPSDRFSAERTGGSVSTLTIQRTQQEDSAVYLCASSLGGRLSTGANVLTFGAGSRLTVL.

The V call is TRBV27, the J call TRBJ2-7; tentatively, D is TRBD1 (6 bases). The CDR3 covers 13 residues. Trimming stripped 7 bases from V and 2 bases from J, with 12 bases between. Germline lookup yields CDR1 MNHEY and CDR2 SMNVEV (reference sequence). The CDR3 region has the DNA TGTGCCAGCAAAATCACAGGGACCTACGAGCAGTACTTC. Its protein product is CASKITGTYEQYF.

This rearrangement joins TRBV14 to TRBJ2-1; 7 positions agree with TRBD1. CDR1 is SGHDN, CDR2 FVKESK, per germline. CDR3 size: 16 residues. The trim removed 0 bases at V and 7 bases at J, leaving 9 bases unmatched. CDR3 DNA: TGTGCCAGCAGCCAAGAAATGAGGGGGCCGGGGAATGAGCAGTTCTTC. It encodes CASSQEMRGPGNEQFF.

The chain has TRBV4-3 and TRBJ1-4, with D unclear. In germline, CDR1 is LGHNA, CDR2 YSLEER. V gave up 0 bases and J gave up 15 bases, with 17 bases separating them. The CDR3 has 14 amino acids. CDR3: CASSQDGETEGLFF. For the CDR3, the DNA is TGCGCCAGCAGCCAAGATGGAGAGACGGAAGGGTTGTTTTTT.

The chain recombines TRBV4-1 with TRBJ1-2; no clear D. Germline V gives CDR1 MGHRA, CDR2 YSYEKL. The V and J ends lost 1 base and 2 bases respectively, with 14 bases between them. CDR3 length equals 16 residues. This CDR3 is CASSQGGAGGNYGYTF. The CDR3 DNA follows: TGCGCCAGCAGCCAAGGTGGAGCTGGAGGAAACTATGGCTACACCTTC.

The V gene is TRBV6-6, the J gene TRBJ2-4, with a possible D match to TRBD2 (6 bases). The CDR3 runs to 15 residues. Germline V gene data show CDR1 as MNHNY and CDR2 as SVGAGI (reference sequence). With 6 bases removed from V and 0 bases from J, the gap between germline ends came to 12 bases. The CDR3 nucleotides are TGTGCCAGCAGGGAGGAGGGGCTAGCCAAAAACATTCAGTACTTC. This encodes CASREEGLAKNIQYF.

J is TRBJ2-5 and V is TRBV10-3; maybe TRBD2 (7 bases). The CDR3 is 16 residues long. Germline-derived CDR1 and CDR2 are ENHRY and SYGVKD. Trimming removed 8 bases from V and 5 bases from J, with 24 bases in between. CDR3 region: CAIRQGGEGVEETQYF. The CDR3 DNA follows: TGTGCCATCCGCCAAGGCGGGGAGGGGGTGGAGGAGACCCAGTACTTC.

The chain carries TRBV20-1 and TRBJ2-1; D gene unclear. V dropped 2 bases and J dropped 10 bases, with 6 bases sitting between them. The CDR3 has 10 amino acids. Germline-derived CDR1 and CDR2 are DFQATT and SNEGSKA (reference sequence). CDR3 DNA sequence: TGCAGTGCTAGAACGGACGAGCAGTTCTTC. It translates to CSARTDEQFF.

The rearrangement uses TRBV7-9 and TRBJ1-2; no firm D call. V was pared by 7 bases and J by 4 bases, with 13 bases between. The length of the CDR3 is 13 residues. CDR1 and CDR2 (germline): SEHNR, FQNEAQ (reference sequence). CDR3 in DNA: TGTGCCAGCAACCCCAGTGGGGTCTATGGCTACACCTTC. Translating it yields CASNPSGVYGYTF.

This clonotype was counted only a few times. The rearrangement uses TRBV7-6 and TRBJ2-7, with D tentatively TRBD1 (5 bases). Germline CDR1 reads SGHVS; CDR2 reads FNYEAQ. V was shortened by 5 bases and J by 0 bases, with 14 bases between the two germline ends. The CDR3 is made up of 15 amino acids. CDR3 DNA sequence: TGTGCCAGCAGCCCGGAAGTAGGGGACTCCTACGAGCAGTACTTC. Amino acid sequence: CASSPEVGDSYEQYF.

About this clonotype: This may arise from a read error, as a much more abundant clone is one base away. The chain carries TRBV29-1 and TRBJ1-2; weak D call: TRBD1 (6 bases). This CDR3 spans 13 amino acids. The V end was cut by 0 bases, the J end by 4 bases, with 9 bases between. Germline CDR1 reads SQVTM; CDR2 reads ANQGSEA. CDR3: CSVEDRGGYGYTF. The CDR3, as DNA: TGCAGCGTTGAAGACAGGGGAGGCTATGGCTACACCTTC.